These T cell receptor beta chains were read from a single sample in a study of cytomegalovirus exposure and HLA in healthy donors. Produced via immunoSEQ multiplex PCR; TCRdb's table is partial and in-frame only. The table has around 190,000 clones, around 79% seen once. Sequenced: PBMCs. The receptors were sampled from a woman aged 25 to 39 in good health and CMV-seropositive. Each CDR3 is given with its conserved first and last residue. Each record gives: D gene, V gene, J gene, clone size, CDR3 protein, CDR3 DNA. A D gene is named only where the DNA matches it firmly. Size tells how often a clone was seen (once, few, many) or the class of an expanded clone, and some rows leave it out.

D: TRBD1; V: TRBV6-5; J: TRBJ1-1; size: .; CDR3: CASSYSGQGVSTEAFF; DNA: TGTGCCAGCAGTTACTCTGGACAGGGCGTGAGCACTGAAGCTTTCTTT
D: .; V: TRBV4-3; J: TRBJ2-5; size: .; CDR3: CASSQDRTSSRETQYF; DNA: TGCGCCAGCAGCCAAGATCGAACGAGTTCTCGGGAGACCCAGTACTTC
D: TRBD2; V: TRBV6-1; J: TRBJ2-5; size: .; CDR3: CASREQSGGGETQYF; DNA: TGTGCCAGCAGGGAACAGAGCGGGGGAGGTGAGACCCAGTACTTC
D: .; V: TRBV30; J: TRBJ1-1; size: .; CDR3: CAWSVTDANTEAFF; DNA: TGTGCCTGGAGTGTAACAGACGCGAACACTGAAGCTTTCTTT
D: TRBD1; V: TRBV4-1; J: TRBJ1-5; size: .; CDR3: CASSRGQGPFSNQPQHF; DNA: TGCGCCAGCAGCCGAGGACAGGGACCCTTTAGCAATCAGCCCCAGCATTTT
D: .; V: TRBV19; J: TRBJ2-1; size: .; CDR3: CASSAHYEQFF; DNA: TGTGCCAGTAGTGCCCACTATGAGCAGTTCTTC
D: TRBD1; V: TRBV5-1; J: TRBJ2-7; size: few; CDR3: CASSLGQGHNEQYF; DNA: TGCGCCAGCAGCTTGGGACAGGGGCACAACGAGCAGTACTTC
D: .; V: TRBV20-1; J: TRBJ2-1; size: .; CDR3: CSAWGENEQFF; DNA: TGCAGTGCTTGGGGGGAAAATGAGCAGTTCTTC
D: .; V: TRBV29-1; J: TRBJ2-3; size: .; CDR3: CSAGGAGGTDTQYF; DNA: TGCAGCGCTGGAGGTGCAGGAGGCACAGATACGCAGTATTTT
D: .; V: TRBV27; J: TRBJ2-7; size: .; CDR3: CASSLGQAGEQYF; DNA: TGTGCCAGCAGTTTAGGGCAGGCGGGCGAGCAGTACTTC
D: TRBD2; V: TRBV7-6; J: TRBJ2-7; size: once; CDR3: CASSSRVAGVLEQYF; DNA: TGTGCCAGCAGCTCCCGTGTAGCGGGAGTTCTCGAGCAGTACTTC
D: .; V: TRBV10-1; J: TRBJ1-1; size: .; CDR3: CASSRGLNTEAFF; DNA: TGCGCCAGCAGTCGAGGGTTGAACACTGAAGCTTTCTTT
D: TRBD1; V: TRBV6-6; J: TRBJ1-5; size: .; CDR3: CASGSGTENQPQHF; DNA: TGTGCCAGCGGCTCCGGGACAGAAAATCAGCCCCAGCATTTT
D: TRBD1; V: TRBV11-2; J: TRBJ1-4; size: once; CDR3: CASSLRQGRNEKLFF; DNA: TGTGCCAGCAGCTTAAGACAGGGGAGGAATGAAAAACTGTTTTTT
D: .; V: TRBV12-2; J: TRBJ2-4; size: .; CDR3: CASRLGVRGTSKRAKNIQYF; DNA: TGTGCAAGTCGCCTAGGCGTTAGGGGGACTAGTAAAAGGGCCAAAAACATTCAGTACTTC
D: TRBD1; V: TRBV6-5; J: TRBJ2-7; size: few; CDR3: CASSRDRTYEQYF; DNA: TGTGCCAGCAGTAGGGACAGAACCTACGAGCAGTACTTC
D: .; V: TRBV5-4; J: TRBJ2-1; size: .; CDR3: CASSSGLGGNEQFF; DNA: TGTGCCAGCAGCTCGGGACTTGGGGGCAATGAGCAGTTCTTC
D: .; V: TRBV30; J: TRBJ1-1; size: .; CDR3: CAWTSGSEAFF; DNA: TGTGCCTGGACCTCAGGGTCAGAAGCTTTCTTT
D: TRBD2; V: TRBV14; J: TRBJ2-7; size: once; CDR3: CASRLSGGYEQYF; DNA: TGTGCCAGCAGGCTTAGCGGGGGTTACGAGCAGTACTTC
D: TRBD1; V: TRBV20-1; J: TRBJ1-2; size: .; CDR3: CRAQGAYTF; DNA: TGCAGGGCGCAGGGGGCCTACACCTTC
D: TRBD1; V: TRBV5-1; J: TRBJ1-1; size: .; CDR3: CASSLRPPGQGHTEAFF; DNA: TGCGCCAGCAGCTTGAGGCCCCCGGGACAGGGGCACACTGAAGCTTTCTTT
D: .; V: TRBV6-6; J: TRBJ1-5; size: .; CDR3: CASATGNQPQHF; DNA: TGTGCCAGCGCTACAGGGAATCAGCCCCAGCATTTT
D: .; V: TRBV4-1; J: TRBJ1-2; size: .; CDR3: CASSQPVSRDYGYTF; DNA: TGCGCCAGCAGCCAGCCTGTAAGCAGGGACTATGGCTACACCTTC
D: TRBD2; V: TRBV4-3; J: TRBJ2-3; size: .; CDR3: CASSQDQLAGSTDTQYF; DNA: TGCGCCAGCAGCCAAGATCAGCTAGCGGGAAGCACAGATACGCAGTATTTT
D: TRBD2; V: TRBV7-9; J: TRBJ2-2; size: few; CDR3: CASSRPRLALNTGELFF; DNA: TGTGCCAGCAGCCGGCCCCGACTAGCGTTGAACACCGGGGAGCTGTTTTTT
D: .; V: TRBV7-9; J: TRBJ2-7; size: once; CDR3: CASSLQVDYEQYF; DNA: TGTGCCAGCAGCTTACAGGTCGACTACGAGCAGTACTTC
D: .; V: TRBV4-3; J: TRBJ2-2; size: few; CDR3: CASSQGTANTGELFF; DNA: TGCGCCAGCAGCCAAGGGACTGCGAACACCGGGGAGCTGTTTTTT
D: TRBD2; V: TRBV5-6; J: TRBJ2-3; size: .; CDR3: CASSLGTSGRRDTQYF; DNA: TGTGCCAGCAGCCTCGGGACTAGCGGGAGAAGAGATACGCAGTATTTT
D: TRBD1; V: TRBV19; J: TRBJ2-3; size: .; CDR3: CASSTDRKDTQYF; DNA: TGTGCCAGTAGTACGGACAGGAAGGATACGCAGTATTTT
D: TRBD1; V: TRBV6-1; J: TRBJ2-7; size: once; CDR3: CASSYEDRDYEQYF; DNA: TGTGCCAGCAGTTATGAGGACAGGGATTACGAGCAGTACTTC
D: .; V: TRBV7-8; J: TRBJ1-6; size: few; CDR3: CASRDSPSGRSYNSPLHF; DNA: TGTGCCAGCAGGGACAGCCCTTCGGGCCGCTCCTATAATTCACCCCTCCACTTT
D: TRBD2; V: TRBV11-2; J: TRBJ2-5; size: .; CDR3: CASSSTPGLAGERETQYF; DNA: TGTGCCAGCAGCTCGACGCCGGGACTAGCGGGAGAAAGAGAGACCCAGTACTTC
D: .; V: TRBV6-5; J: TRBJ2-1; size: few; CDR3: CASSTTPYNEQFF; DNA: TGTGCCAGCAGTACGACACCTTACAATGAGCAGTTCTTC
D: TRBD1; V: TRBV19; J: TRBJ2-4; size: .; CDR3: CASSRTGTRANIQYF; DNA: TGTGCCAGTAGTAGGACAGGGACGAGGGCAAACATTCAGTACTTC
D: .; V: TRBV7-6; J: TRBJ1-1; size: .; CDR3: CASSPRLQGTEAFF; DNA: TGTGCCAGCAGCCCCCGTTTACAGGGCACTGAAGCTTTCTTT
D: TRBD2; V: TRBV5-1; J: TRBJ2-5; size: .; CDR3: CASGELAGATKTQYF; DNA: TGCGCCAGCGGGGAACTAGCGGGAGCGACGAAGACCCAGTACTTC
D: TRBD1; V: TRBV7-8; J: TRBJ1-1; size: .; CDR3: CASSSGQGTTEAFF; DNA: TGTGCCAGCAGCTCGGGACAGGGGACTACAGAAGCTTTCTTT
D: TRBD2; V: TRBV5-1; J: TRBJ2-7; size: .; CDR3: CASSLVGPTSGSSYEQYF; DNA: TGCGCCAGCAGCTTGGTCGGGCCTACTAGCGGGAGCTCCTACGAGCAGTACTTC
D: TRBD2; V: TRBV4-1; J: TRBJ2-7; size: few; CDR3: CASSQWTSGYEQYF; DNA: TGCGCCAGCAGCCAATGGACTAGCGGCTACGAGCAGTACTTC
D: .; V: TRBV4-2; J: TRBJ1-4; size: few; CDR3: CASSQGLANEKLFF; DNA: TGTGCCAGCAGCCAAGGATTAGCTAATGAAAAACTGTTTTTT
D: TRBD2; V: TRBV9; J: TRBJ2-3; size: .; CDR3: CASSVGLAGGTDTQYF; DNA: TGTGCCAGCAGCGTGGGACTAGCGGGTGGCACAGATACGCAGTATTTT
D: .; V: TRBV11-3; J: TRBJ2-5; size: .; CDR3: CASSLRGETQYF; DNA: TGTGCCAGCAGCTTAAGGGGGGAGACCCAGTACTTC
D: .; V: TRBV7-6; J: TRBJ2-7; size: .; CDR3: CASSLGQGLLYEQYF; DNA: TGTGCCAGCAGCTTAGGCCAGGGTCTCCTCTACGAGCAGTACTTC
D: .; V: TRBV6-1; J: TRBJ2-3; size: .; CDR3: CASSANTLYYTDTQYF; DNA: TGTGCCAGCAGTGCCAATACACTTTACTACACAGATACGCAGTATTTT
D: TRBD1; V: TRBV5-8; J: TRBJ2-5; size: .; CDR3: CASSLGQGARWSETQYF; DNA: TGTGCCAGCAGCCTGGGACAGGGGGCAAGGTGGTCCGAGACCCAGTACTTC
D: TRBD1; V: TRBV7-2; J: TRBJ1-3; size: once; CDR3: CASSPGQGGPGNTIYF; DNA: TGTGCCAGCAGCCCCGGACAGGGAGGACCTGGAAACACCATATATTTT
D: TRBD2; V: TRBV4-3; J: TRBJ2-7; size: few; CDR3: CASSLTRDYSSYEQYF; DNA: TGCGCCAGCAGCCTGACCCGGGACTACTCTTCTTACGAGCAGTACTTC
D: .; V: TRBV2; J: TRBJ2-5; size: .; CDR3: CASRATRRVTQYF; DNA: TGTGCCAGCCGCGCGACTAGGAGGGTGACCCAGTACTTC
D: TRBD2; V: TRBV12-5; J: TRBJ2-7; size: .; CDR3: CASSRGGEQYF; DNA: TGTGCTAGCTCGCGGGGGGGGGAGCAGTACTTC